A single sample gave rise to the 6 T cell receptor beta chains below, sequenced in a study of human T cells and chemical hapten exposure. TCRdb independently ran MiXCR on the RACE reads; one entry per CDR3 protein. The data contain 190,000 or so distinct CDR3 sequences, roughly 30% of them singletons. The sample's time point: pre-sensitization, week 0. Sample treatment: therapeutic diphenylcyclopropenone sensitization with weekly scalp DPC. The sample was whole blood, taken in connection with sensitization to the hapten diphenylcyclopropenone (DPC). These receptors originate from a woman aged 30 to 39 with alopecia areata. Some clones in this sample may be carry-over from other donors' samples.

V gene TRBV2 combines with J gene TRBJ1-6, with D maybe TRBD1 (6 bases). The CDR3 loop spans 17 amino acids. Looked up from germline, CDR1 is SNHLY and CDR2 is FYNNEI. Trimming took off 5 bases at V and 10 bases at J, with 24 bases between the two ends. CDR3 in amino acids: CASSTSGRTGLRSPLHF. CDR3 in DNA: TGTGCCAGCAGTACCTCCGGGCGAACAGGGTTAAGGTCACCCCTCCACTTT.

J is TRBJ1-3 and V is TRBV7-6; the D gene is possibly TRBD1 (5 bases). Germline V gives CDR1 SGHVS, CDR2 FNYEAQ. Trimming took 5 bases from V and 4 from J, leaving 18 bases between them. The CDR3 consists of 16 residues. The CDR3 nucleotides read TGTGCCAGCAGCCCCGGCCGGGGCCGTAGGGGAAACACCATATATTTT. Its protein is CASSPGRGRRGNTIYF.

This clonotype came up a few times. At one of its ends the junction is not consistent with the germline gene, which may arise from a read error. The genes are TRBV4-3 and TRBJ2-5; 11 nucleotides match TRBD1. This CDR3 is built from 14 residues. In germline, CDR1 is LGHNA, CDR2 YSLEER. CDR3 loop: CASSQGTGGETQYF. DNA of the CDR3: TGTGCCAGCAGCCAGGGGACAGGGGGTGAGACCCAGTACTTC.

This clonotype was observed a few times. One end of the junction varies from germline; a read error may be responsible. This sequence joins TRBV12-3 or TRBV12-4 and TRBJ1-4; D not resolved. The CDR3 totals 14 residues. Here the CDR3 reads CASSLSGSEGPGDF. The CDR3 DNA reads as TGTGCCAGCAGTTTATCTGGTTCGGAAGGCCCGGGTGATTTT.

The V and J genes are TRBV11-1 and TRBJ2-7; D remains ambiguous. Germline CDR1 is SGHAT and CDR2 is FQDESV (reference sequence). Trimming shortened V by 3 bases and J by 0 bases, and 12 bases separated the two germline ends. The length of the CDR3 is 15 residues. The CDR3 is CASSFLGPGSYEQYF. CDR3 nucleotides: TGTGCCAGCAGCTTCCTCGGGCCCGGCTCCTACGAGCAGTACTTC.

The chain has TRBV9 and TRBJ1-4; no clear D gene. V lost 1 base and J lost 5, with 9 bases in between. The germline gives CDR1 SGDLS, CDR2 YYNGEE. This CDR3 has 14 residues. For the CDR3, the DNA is TGTGCCAGCAGCGTAAGGGCAGAAAATGAAAAACTGTTTTTT. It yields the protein CASSVRAENEKLFF.